One and the same sample provided the 8 T cell receptor beta chains below, sequenced in a study of Ad26.COV2.S vaccination and SARS-CoV-2 variants. As to treatment: around 19 received Ad26.COV2.S at low or high dose, single or two shots; roughly 5 received placebo; per-sample allocation not given. All samples were drawn on day 63, counting from the first vaccine or placebo injection. This table comes from immunoSEQ multiplex PCR, and its TCRdb copy is limited to in-frame clones, with some not included. This sample has approximately 500,000 clones, with roughly 89% found just once. The sequences come from peripheral blood, collected in a trial of Ad26.COV2.S vaccine versus placebo. The receptors were sampled from a person between 18 and 65 years old who received the Ad26.COV2.S COVID-19 vaccine or a placebo.

The chain carries TRBV30 and TRBJ2-5; weak D call: TRBD1 (6 bases). In germline, CDR1 is GTSNPN, CDR2 SVGIG (reference sequence). Trimming shortened V by 5 bases and J by 5 bases, and 12 bases separated the two germline ends. CDR3 size: 12 residues. The CDR3 bases are TGTGCCTGGTCCTCGACAGGCGAGACCCAGTACTTC. Protein product: CAWSSTGETQYF.

The chain links TRBV9 to TRBJ1-2, with D possibly being TRBD1 (5 bases). With 0 bases removed from V and 2 bases from J, the gap between germline ends came to 11 bases. Germline V CDR1 and CDR2: SGDLS, YYNGEE. This CDR3 comprises 15 residues. The CDR3 coding sequence is TGTGCCAGCAGCGTAGATCCCCGACAGAACTATGGCTACACCTTC. Translating it yields CASSVDPRQNYGYTF.

V gene TRBV30 combines with J gene TRBJ2-1; maybe TRBD1 (5 bases). CDR3 length: 15 residues. CDR1 is GTSNPN and CDR2 is SVGIG in the germline V gene (reference sequence). V was shortened by 5 bases and J by 0 bases, with 14 bases between the two germline ends. This chain's CDR3 is CAWGQHPSSYNEQFF. The CDR3 DNA reads TGTGCCTGGGGACAACACCCGAGCTCCTACAATGAGCAGTTCTTC.

V is TRBV18 and J is TRBJ2-2; D ambiguous. The CDR3 has 15 amino acids. Germline loops: CDR1 KGHSH, CDR2 LQKENI. Trimming removed 2 bases at V and 2 bases at J, with 9 bases between. The CDR3 reads CASSPGLINTGELFF. CDR3 DNA sequence: TGTGCCAGCTCACCAGGGCTCATTAACACCGGGGAGCTGTTTTTT. Together with reference TRBV18 and TRBJ2-2, the CDR3 gives the full variable domain: NAGVMQNPRHLVRRRGQEARLRCSPMKGHSHVYWYRQLPEEGLKFMVYLQKENIIDESGMPKERFSAEFPKEGPSILRIQQVVRGDSAAYFCASSPGLINTGELFFGEGSRLTVL.

The genes are TRBV10-3 and TRBJ2-3; D call uncertain. Trimming stripped 0 bases from V and 0 bases from J, with 13 bases between. Germline V gene sequence: CDR1 ENHRY, CDR2 SYGVKD. The CDR3 length is 17 residues. This CDR3 reads CAISESTGKISTDTQYF. The CDR3, as DNA: TGTGCCATCAGTGAGTCGACTGGAAAAATTAGCACAGATACGCAGTATTTT.

This clone has just one count. The chain carries TRBV4-1 and TRBJ1-2, with D perhaps matching TRBD1 (6 bases). Germline V gene sequence: CDR1 MGHRA, CDR2 YSYEKL. V gave up 1 base and J gave up 2 bases, with 11 bases separating them. This CDR3 is built from 15 residues. CDR3 in DNA: TGCGCCAGCAGCCAAGCCGACAGGAGGAACTATGGCTACACCTTC. Its protein is CASSQADRRNYGYTF.

The CDR3 here is CASSLVGVGTGELFF. The CDR3 DNA is TGTGCCAGCAGCTTAGTCGGAGTAGGCACCGGGGAGCTGTTTTTT. The rearrangement links TRBV11-3 to TRBJ2-2; D gene ambiguous. The V end was cut by 1 base, the J end by 4 bases, with 10 bases between. In germline, CDR1 is SGHNT, CDR2 YENEEA. The CDR3 is made up of 15 amino acids.

This rearrangement joins TRBV28 to TRBJ2-7, with TRBD1 matching over 7 bases. The length of the CDR3 is 15 residues. In germline, CDR1 is MDHEN, CDR2 SYDVKM. V trimming: 7 bases; J trimming: 3 bases; junction bases outside the gene matches: 12. This chain's CDR3 is CASTKPRQGNYEQYF. The CDR3 nucleotides are TGTGCCAGCACCAAACCTCGACAGGGTAACTACGAGCAGTACTTC.